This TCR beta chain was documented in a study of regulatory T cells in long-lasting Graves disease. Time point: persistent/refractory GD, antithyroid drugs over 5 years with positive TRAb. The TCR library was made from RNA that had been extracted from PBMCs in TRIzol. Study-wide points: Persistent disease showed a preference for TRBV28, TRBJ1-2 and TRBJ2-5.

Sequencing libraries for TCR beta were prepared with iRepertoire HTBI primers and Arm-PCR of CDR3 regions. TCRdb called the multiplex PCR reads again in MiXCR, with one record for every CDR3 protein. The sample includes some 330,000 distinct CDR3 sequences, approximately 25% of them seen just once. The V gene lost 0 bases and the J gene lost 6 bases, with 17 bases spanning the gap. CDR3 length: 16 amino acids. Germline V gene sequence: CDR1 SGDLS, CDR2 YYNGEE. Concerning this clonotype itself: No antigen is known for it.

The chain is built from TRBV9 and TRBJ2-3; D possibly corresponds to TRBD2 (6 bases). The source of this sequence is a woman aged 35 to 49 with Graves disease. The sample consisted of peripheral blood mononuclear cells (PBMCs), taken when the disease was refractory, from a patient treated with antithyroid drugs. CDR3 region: CASSVAGGISGDTQYF. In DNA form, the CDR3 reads TGTGCCAGCAGCGTAGCTGGCGGGATATCTGGGGATACGCAGTATTTT.